These T cell receptor beta chains were read from a single sample in a study of blood T cell repertoires in COVID-19. Assay used: immunoSEQ multiplex PCR; TCRdb lists only in-frame clones, some missing. The sample has about 220,000 clones; around 90% are singletons. Sequenced material: PBMCs or T cells enriched from blood (not recorded which). Every receptor here comes from a woman in her 30s who had recovered from COVID-19. Each CDR3 is given with its conserved first and last residue. Size is omitted from some rows. Given values are once, few, many or a class for expanded clones.

clone size,J gene,V gene,CDR3 protein
NA,TRBJ1-4,TRBV9,CASSPQHGTVNEKLFF
NA,TRBJ1-2,TRBV10-3,CAISQKGEAYGYTF
NA,TRBJ2-7,TRBV11-2,CASSLGGSSYEQYF
NA,TRBJ1-5,TRBV7-2,CASNTGTGNQPQHF
NA,TRBJ2-3,TRBV19,CATRGQDTDTQYF
NA,TRBJ1-6,TRBV5-6,CASSSGRPPLHF
NA,TRBJ2-2,TRBV5-1,CASSLGTVGGPGELFF
NA,TRBJ1-6,TRBV6-2/TRBV6-3,CASSYTGWPPLHF
NA,TRBJ1-1,TRBV5-1,CASSLGTGVYTEAFF
NA,TRBJ2-7,TRBV6-5,CASSYSVESLDEQYF
NA,TRBJ2-3,TRBV7-9,CASSLGTSGGTDTQYF
NA,TRBJ1-6,TRBV7-9,CASSPAGVNSPLHF
NA,TRBJ2-2,TRBV5-1,CASSLGQDTGELFF
NA,TRBJ2-7,TRBV15,CATSTRTELTGEQYF
NA,TRBJ1-1,TRBV11-2,CASSLRGSYMNTEAFF
NA,TRBJ1-1,TRBV6-5,CASRQGARVTEAFF
NA,TRBJ1-5,TRBV21-1,CASSERGPGVGQPQHF
NA,TRBJ1-5,TRBV7-2,CASSFEEGPNQPQHF
NA,TRBJ1-2,TRBV27,CASSLWGQGGVGYTF
NA,TRBJ1-6,TRBV11-2,CASSLGTWGDYNSPLHF
NA,TRBJ1-4,TRBV5-6,CASSSTGVTNEKLFF
once,TRBJ2-1,TRBV5-1,CASSLPGSSYNEQFF
NA,TRBJ1-3,TRBV7-9,CASSWGRAGNTIYF
NA,TRBJ2-1,TRBV5-4,CASSLVGGAQYNEQFF
NA,TRBJ2-2,TRBV4-1,CASSPRTGVTGELFF
NA,TRBJ2-2,TRBV4-2,CASSPHGGDTGELFF
NA,TRBJ2-1,TRBV5-1,CASSLALAPYNEQFF
NA,TRBJ1-5,TRBV27,CASRDRASSNQPQHF
NA,TRBJ1-1,TRBV19,CASSIGTGNTEAFF
NA,TRBJ1-4,TRBV2,CASRGANEKLFF
NA,TRBJ2-1,TRBV4-1,CASSQDVQLAGGGEQFF
NA,TRBJ2-5,TRBV5-4,CASSLTGQGATKETQYF
NA,TRBJ1-2,TRBV7-2,CASSLEGFFAYGYTF
NA,TRBJ2-4,TRBV7-8,CASSHVASGDKNIQYF
few,TRBJ2-5,TRBV4-1,CASRMGLAGIGTQYF
NA,TRBJ2-7,TRBV19,CASSGQVSGHEQYF
NA,TRBJ2-1,TRBV19,CASTGAGEQFF
NA,TRBJ2-7,TRBV13,CASSFSTGLNYEQYF
NA,TRBJ1-5,TRBV19,CASSNGQGGPQHF
NA,TRBJ2-2,TRBV3-1/TRBV3-2,CASSPSGGLNTGELFF
NA,TRBJ2-2,TRBV7-3,CASSSPGGRYTGELFF
few,TRBJ1-5,TRBV2,CASRQGRQPQHF
NA,TRBJ2-3,TRBV7-3,CASSLRSVAGSDTQYF
NA,TRBJ2-7,TRBV4-3,CASSQDGTANYEQYF
once,TRBJ2-1,TRBV7-2,CASLTSGGANEQFF
NA,TRBJ1-6,TRBV13,CASRGGPYNSPLHF
NA,TRBJ2-7,TRBV3-1/TRBV3-2,CASSQEAGSYEQYF
NA,TRBJ1-2,TRBV7-2,CATTLTRNYGYTF
NA,TRBJ1-5,TRBV27,CASSLIGQPQHF
NA,TRBJ2-1,TRBV19,CASSTSHQGNEQFF
NA,TRBJ2-1,TRBV19,CASSNPIKSHEQFF
NA,TRBJ1-5,TRBV6-4,CASSPTGLNQPQHF
few,TRBJ2-1,TRBV21-1,CASSKDKTDNEQFF
NA,TRBJ2-3,TRBV1,CTSSQDLSGLAGPRGTDTQYF
NA,TRBJ2-3,TRBV29-1,CSVREVGRGTDTQYF
NA,TRBJ1-2,TRBV9,CASSWGQGMRFYGYTF
NA,TRBJ2-6,TRBV4-2,CASSQGHRGGGANVLTF
NA,TRBJ1-6,TRBV27,CASGREVNSPLHF
few,TRBJ1-6,TRBV4-2,CASSQDRVRGSPLHF
NA,TRBJ2-7,TRBV6-1,CASSEATSGGEGEQYF